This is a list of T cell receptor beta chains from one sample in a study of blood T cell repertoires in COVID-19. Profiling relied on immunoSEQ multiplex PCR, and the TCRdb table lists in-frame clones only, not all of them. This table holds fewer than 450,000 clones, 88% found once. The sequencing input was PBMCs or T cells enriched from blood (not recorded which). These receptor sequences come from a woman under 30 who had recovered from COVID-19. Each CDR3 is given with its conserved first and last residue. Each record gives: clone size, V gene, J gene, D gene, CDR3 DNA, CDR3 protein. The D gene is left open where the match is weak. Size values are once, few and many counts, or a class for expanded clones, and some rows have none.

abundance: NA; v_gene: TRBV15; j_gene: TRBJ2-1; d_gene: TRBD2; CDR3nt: TGTGCCACCAGCAGATCCGGGACTAGTGTCTATGAGCAGTTCTTC; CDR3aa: CATSRSGTSVYEQFF
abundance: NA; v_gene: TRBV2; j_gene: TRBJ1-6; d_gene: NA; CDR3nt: TGTGCCAGCAGTGAAGAACAGTTAAATTCACCCCTCCACTTT; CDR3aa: CASSEEQLNSPLHF
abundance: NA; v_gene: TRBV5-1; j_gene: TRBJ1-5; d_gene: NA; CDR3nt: TGCGCCAGCTATAAGGTAGTAGCATGTCAGCCCCAGCATTTT; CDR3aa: CASYKVVACQPQHF
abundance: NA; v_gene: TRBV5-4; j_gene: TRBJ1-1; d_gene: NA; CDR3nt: TGTGCCAGCAGCTCGCGGGACGCGGGCACTGAAGCTTTCTTT; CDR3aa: CASSSRDAGTEAFF
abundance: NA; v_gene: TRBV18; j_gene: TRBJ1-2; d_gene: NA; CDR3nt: TGTGCCAGCTCACCGGGGGGGAACTATGGCTACACCTTC; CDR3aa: CASSPGGNYGYTF
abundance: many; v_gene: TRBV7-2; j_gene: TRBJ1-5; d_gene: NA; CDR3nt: TGTGCCAGCAGCTTCACAAATCAGCCCCAGCATTTT; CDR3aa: CASSFTNQPQHF
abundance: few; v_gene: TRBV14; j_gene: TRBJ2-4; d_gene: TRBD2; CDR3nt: TGTGCCAGCAGTCGGACTAGCGGGAAAGCCAAAAACATTCAGTACTTC; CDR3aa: CASSRTSGKAKNIQYF
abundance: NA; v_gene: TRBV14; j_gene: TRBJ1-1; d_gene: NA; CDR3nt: TGTGCCAGCAGCCAAGGGGGGGGGCGAAGCACTGAAGCTTTCTTT; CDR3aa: CASSQGGGRSTEAFF
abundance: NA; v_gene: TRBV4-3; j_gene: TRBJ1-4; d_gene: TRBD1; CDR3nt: TGCGCCAGCCAGGGGGCTATAGGTGAAAAACTGTTTTTT; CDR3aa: CASQGAIGEKLFF
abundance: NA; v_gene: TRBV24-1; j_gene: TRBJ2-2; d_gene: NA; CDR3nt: TGTGCCACCAGTGATCCCACTGGAGGCGGGGAGCTGTTTTTT; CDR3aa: CATSDPTGGGELFF
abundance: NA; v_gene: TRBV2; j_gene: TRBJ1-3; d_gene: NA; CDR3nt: TGTGCCAGCAGTGTCGAGGACAGCACCTTGAGCTCTGGAAACACCATATATTTT; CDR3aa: CASSVEDSTLSSGNTIYF
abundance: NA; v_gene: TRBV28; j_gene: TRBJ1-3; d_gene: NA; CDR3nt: TGTGCCAGCAGAATGACAGGAGCAGGAAACACCATATATTTT; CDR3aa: CASRMTGAGNTIYF
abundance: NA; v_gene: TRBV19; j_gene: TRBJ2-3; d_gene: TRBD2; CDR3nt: TGTGCCAGTAGTACAAGCGGGGGGGCCCCTCCAGATACGCAGTATTTT; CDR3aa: CASSTSGGAPPDTQYF
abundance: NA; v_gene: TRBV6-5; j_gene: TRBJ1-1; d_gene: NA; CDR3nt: TGTGCCAGCAGTTACGTCGCAGGGTTCCCCACTGAAGCTTTCTTT; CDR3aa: CASSYVAGFPTEAFF
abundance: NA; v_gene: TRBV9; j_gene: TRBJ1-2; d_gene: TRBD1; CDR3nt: TGTGCCAGCAGCACAGGGGTTAAGGATGGCTACACCTTC; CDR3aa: CASSTGVKDGYTF
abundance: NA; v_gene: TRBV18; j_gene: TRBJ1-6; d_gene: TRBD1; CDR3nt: TGTGCCAGCTCACCAGTGCAGGGGGCTGTTGGGTCTGATAATTCACCCCTCCACTTT; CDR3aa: CASSPVQGAVGSDNSPLHF
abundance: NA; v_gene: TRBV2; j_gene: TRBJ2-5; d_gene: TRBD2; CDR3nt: TGTGCCAGCAGTCAGACTGGGACTAGCGGGGGGGCCGGGCAAGAGACCCAGTACTTC; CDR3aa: CASSQTGTSGGAGQETQYF
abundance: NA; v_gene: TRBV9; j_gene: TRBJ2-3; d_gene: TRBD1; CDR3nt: TGTGCCAGCAGCGTAGAGGACAGGGTCACAGATACGCAGTATTTT; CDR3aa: CASSVEDRVTDTQYF
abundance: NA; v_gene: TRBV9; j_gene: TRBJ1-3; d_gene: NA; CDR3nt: TGTGCCAGCAGCGGGACCGGGGGGTTCTCTGGAAACACCATATATTTT; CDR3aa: CASSGTGGFSGNTIYF
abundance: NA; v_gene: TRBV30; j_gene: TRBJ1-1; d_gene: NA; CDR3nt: TGTGCCTGGAGCTCACATGAAGCTTTCTTT; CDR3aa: CAWSSHEAFF
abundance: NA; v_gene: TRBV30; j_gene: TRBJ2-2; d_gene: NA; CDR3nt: TGTGCCGGCCGGGACTCTAACACCGGGGAGCTGTTTTTT; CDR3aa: CAGRDSNTGELFF
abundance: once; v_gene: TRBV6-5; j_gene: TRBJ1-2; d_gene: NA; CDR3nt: TGTGCCAGCAGTTACGGGCAGGTATCCTACTATGGCTACACCTTC; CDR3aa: CASSYGQVSYYGYTF
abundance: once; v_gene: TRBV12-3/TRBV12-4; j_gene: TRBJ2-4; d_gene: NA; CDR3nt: TGTGCCAGCAGTTTATCAGGGCCTGGCATTCAGTACTTC; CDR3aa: CASSLSGPGIQYF
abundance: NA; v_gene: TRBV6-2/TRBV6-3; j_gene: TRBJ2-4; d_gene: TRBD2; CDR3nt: TGTGCCAGCAGTTACCCCCGAGGAAGCGGTAGCGGGTTAGCCAAAAACATTCAGTACTTC; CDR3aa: CASSYPRGSGSGLAKNIQYF
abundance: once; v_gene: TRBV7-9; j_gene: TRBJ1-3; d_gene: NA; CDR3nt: TGTGCCAGCAGCTTAGGTTTCCTCTCTGGAAACACCATATATTTT; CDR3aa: CASSLGFLSGNTIYF
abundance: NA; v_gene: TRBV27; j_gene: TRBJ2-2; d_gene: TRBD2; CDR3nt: TGTGCCAGCAGTACAGCGGGACTGAGCACCGGGGAGCTGTTTTTT; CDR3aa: CASSTAGLSTGELFF
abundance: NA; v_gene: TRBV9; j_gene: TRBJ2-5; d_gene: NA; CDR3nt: TGTGCCAGCAGCAAGGCGGGGCAGCCACAAGAGACCCAGTACTTC; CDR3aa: CASSKAGQPQETQYF
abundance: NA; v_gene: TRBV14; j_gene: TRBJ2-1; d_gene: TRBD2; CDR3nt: TGTGCCAGCAACCTAGCGGGGGCCTACAATGAGCAGTTCTTC; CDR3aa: CASNLAGAYNEQFF
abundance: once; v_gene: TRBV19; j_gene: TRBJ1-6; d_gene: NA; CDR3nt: TGTGCCAGTACGAGGACTGACTCCTATAATTCACCCCTCCACTTT; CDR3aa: CASTRTDSYNSPLHF
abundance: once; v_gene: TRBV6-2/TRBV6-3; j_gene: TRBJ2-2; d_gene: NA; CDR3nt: TGTGCCAGCAGTTACAACGTTCGCGAGGGTTATTGGACCGGGGAGCTGTTTTTT; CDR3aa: CASSYNVREGYWTGELFF
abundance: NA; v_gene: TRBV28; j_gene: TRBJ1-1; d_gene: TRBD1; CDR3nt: TGTGCCAGCAGTATATTGACAGGGGTGGGCACTGAAGCTTTCTTT; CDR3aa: CASSILTGVGTEAFF
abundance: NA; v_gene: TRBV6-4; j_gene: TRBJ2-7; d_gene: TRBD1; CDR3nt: TGTGCCAGCAGCCGAGGACAGGGTTACGAGCAGTACTTC; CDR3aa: CASSRGQGYEQYF
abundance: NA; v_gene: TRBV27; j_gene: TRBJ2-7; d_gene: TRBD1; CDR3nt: TGTGCCAGCAGTTTATCGATTCCGGACAGGGGAGGATACGAGCAGTACTTC; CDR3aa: CASSLSIPDRGGYEQYF